This TCR beta chain is from a study of shared clonotypes between healthy human individuals. This clone was counted only a few times. Distinct nucleotide sequences in the sample also encode this CDR3. Clones were read by immunoSEQ multiplex PCR, and TCRdb kept only the in-frame ones, dropping some. The repertoire has fewer than 650,000 clones, less than 80% of them found once; the top ten carry around 13%. Sequenced: PBMCs. The receptor comes from a woman in her forties in good health. Some clones in this sample may be carry-over from other donors' samples.

The CDR3 region is CASSPVGETQYF. CDR3 DNA sequence: TGTGCCAGCTCACCAGTCGGAGAGACCCAGTACTTC. The rearrangement links TRBV18 to TRBJ2-5; D is unresolved. The germline V gene encodes CDR1 KGHSH and CDR2 LQKENI. Trimming stripped 2 bases from V and 4 bases from J, with 5 bases between. This CDR3 has 12 amino acids.